The rows below give T cell receptor beta chains drawn from one sample of a study of blood T cell repertoires in COVID-19. Profiling relied on immunoSEQ multiplex PCR, and the TCRdb table lists in-frame clones only, not all of them. The sample has about 170,000 clones; 70% to 90% are singletons. Sequenced: PBMCs or T cells enriched from blood (not recorded which). These receptors all come from a woman in her forties or fifties who had recovered from COVID-19. Each CDR3 is given with its conserved first and last residue. A D gene is named only where the DNA matches it firmly. Only part of the rows carry a size: once, few, many, or a class if the clone is expanded.

v_gene: TRBV28; j_gene: TRBJ1-1; d_gene: .; abundance: few; CDR3aa: CASSFGGSRSRGEAFF; CDR3nt: TGTGCCAGCAGTTTTGGTGGTAGTAGGAGCCGCGGTGAAGCTTTCTTT
v_gene: TRBV6-5; j_gene: TRBJ1-5; d_gene: .; abundance: once; CDR3aa: CATQGEVGNQPQHF; CDR3nt: TGTGCCACGCAAGGGGAGGTGGGCAATCAGCCCCAGCATTTT
v_gene: TRBV20-1; j_gene: TRBJ2-5; d_gene: .; abundance: few; CDR3aa: CSASNLALLETQYF; CDR3nt: TGCAGTGCTAGTAACCTAGCCCTCCTGGAGACCCAGTACTTC
v_gene: TRBV3-1/TRBV3-2; j_gene: TRBJ2-1; d_gene: TRBD2; abundance: .; CDR3aa: CASSRRLAGGADEQFF; CDR3nt: TGTGCCAGCAGCCGAAGACTAGCGGGGGGCGCGGATGAGCAGTTCTTC
v_gene: TRBV29-1; j_gene: TRBJ1-5; d_gene: .; abundance: .; CDR3aa: CSVGGGFGQPQHF; CDR3nt: TGCAGCGTTGGCGGGGGATTCGGGCAGCCCCAGCATTTT
v_gene: TRBV3-1/TRBV3-2; j_gene: TRBJ2-3; d_gene: TRBD2; abundance: .; CDR3aa: CASSQETGGAGVDTQYF; CDR3nt: TGTGCCAGCAGCCAAGAGACGGGGGGGGCAGGAGTTGATACGCAGTATTTT
v_gene: TRBV27; j_gene: TRBJ2-2; d_gene: .; abundance: .; CDR3aa: CASRGQPANTGELFF; CDR3nt: TGTGCCAGCAGAGGACAGCCTGCGAACACCGGGGAGCTGTTTTTT
v_gene: TRBV6-6; j_gene: TRBJ1-5; d_gene: TRBD1; abundance: once; CDR3aa: CASRGQHSNQPQHF; CDR3nt: TGTGCCAGCAGGGGACAGCATAGCAATCAGCCCCAGCATTTT
v_gene: TRBV23-1; j_gene: TRBJ1-1; d_gene: .; abundance: .; CDR3aa: CASSQSGARGAFF; CDR3nt: TGCGCCAGCAGTCAATCGGGGGCCCGTGGGGCTTTCTTT
v_gene: TRBV7-2; j_gene: TRBJ1-1; d_gene: .; abundance: .; CDR3aa: CASSLGTQWGRTEAFF; CDR3nt: TGTGCCAGCAGCTTGGGAACCCAGTGGGGCAGGACTGAAGCTTTCTTT
v_gene: TRBV27; j_gene: TRBJ2-2; d_gene: .; abundance: once; CDR3aa: CASSGNTGELFF; CDR3nt: TGTGCCAGCTCAGGAAACACCGGGGAGCTGTTTTTT
v_gene: TRBV6-5; j_gene: TRBJ2-2; d_gene: .; abundance: once; CDR3aa: CASSLAEAGELFF; CDR3nt: TGTGCCAGCAGTCTAGCTGAGGCCGGGGAGCTGTTTTTT
v_gene: TRBV6-5; j_gene: TRBJ1-4; d_gene: .; abundance: .; CDR3aa: CASSYGGTEKLFF; CDR3nt: TGTGCCAGCAGTTACGGGGGGACCGAAAAACTGTTTTTT
v_gene: TRBV9; j_gene: TRBJ2-3; d_gene: TRBD1; abundance: few; CDR3aa: CASSFGKGDRGRPTDTQYF; CDR3nt: TGTGCCAGCAGCTTCGGGAAGGGAGACAGGGGTCGTCCCACAGATACGCAGTATTTT
v_gene: TRBV7-9; j_gene: TRBJ1-2; d_gene: .; abundance: .; CDR3aa: CASSLEGENYGYTF; CDR3nt: TGTGCCAGCAGCTTAGAGGGGGAAAACTATGGCTACACCTTC
v_gene: TRBV20-1; j_gene: TRBJ2-1; d_gene: .; abundance: .; CDR3aa: CSASKLYNEQFF; CDR3nt: TGCAGTGCTAGTAAACTCTACAATGAGCAGTTCTTC
v_gene: TRBV18; j_gene: TRBJ1-2; d_gene: TRBD1; abundance: .; CDR3aa: CASSSTGIDYGYTF; CDR3nt: TGTGCCAGCTCCTCGACAGGGATCGACTATGGCTACACCTTC
v_gene: TRBV5-1; j_gene: TRBJ1-4; d_gene: .; abundance: .; CDR3aa: CASSLDWPNEKLFF; CDR3nt: TGCGCCAGCAGCTTGGATTGGCCTAATGAAAAACTGTTTTTT